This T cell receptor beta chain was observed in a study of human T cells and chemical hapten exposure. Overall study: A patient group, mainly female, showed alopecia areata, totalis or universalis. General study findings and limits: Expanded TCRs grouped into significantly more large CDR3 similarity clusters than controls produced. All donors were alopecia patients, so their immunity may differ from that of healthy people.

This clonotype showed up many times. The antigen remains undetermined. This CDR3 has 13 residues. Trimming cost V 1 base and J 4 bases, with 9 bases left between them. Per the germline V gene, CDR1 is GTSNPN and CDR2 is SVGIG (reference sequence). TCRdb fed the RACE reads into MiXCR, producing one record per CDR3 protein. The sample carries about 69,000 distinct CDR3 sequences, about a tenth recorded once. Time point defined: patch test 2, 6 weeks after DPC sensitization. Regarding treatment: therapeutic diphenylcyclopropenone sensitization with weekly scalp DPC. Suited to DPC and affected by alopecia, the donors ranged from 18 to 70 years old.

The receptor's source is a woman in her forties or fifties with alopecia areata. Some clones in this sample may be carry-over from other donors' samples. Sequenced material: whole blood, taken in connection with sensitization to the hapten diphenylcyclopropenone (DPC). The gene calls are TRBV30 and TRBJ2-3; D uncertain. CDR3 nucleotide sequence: TGTGCCTGGAGTGGTAGCCTCCCAGATACGCAGTATTTT. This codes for CAWSGSLPDTQYF.